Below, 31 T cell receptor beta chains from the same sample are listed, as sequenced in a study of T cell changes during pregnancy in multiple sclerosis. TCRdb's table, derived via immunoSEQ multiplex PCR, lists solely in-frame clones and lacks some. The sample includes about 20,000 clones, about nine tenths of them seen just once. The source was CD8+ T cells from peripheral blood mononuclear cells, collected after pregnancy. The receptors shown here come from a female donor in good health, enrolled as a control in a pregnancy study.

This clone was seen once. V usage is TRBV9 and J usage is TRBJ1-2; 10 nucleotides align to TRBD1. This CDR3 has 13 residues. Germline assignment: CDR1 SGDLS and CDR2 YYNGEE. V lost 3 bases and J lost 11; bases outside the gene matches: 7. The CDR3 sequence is CASSGQTGGFYTF. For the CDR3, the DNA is TGTGCCAGCAGCGGACAGACAGGGGGCTTTTACACCTTC.

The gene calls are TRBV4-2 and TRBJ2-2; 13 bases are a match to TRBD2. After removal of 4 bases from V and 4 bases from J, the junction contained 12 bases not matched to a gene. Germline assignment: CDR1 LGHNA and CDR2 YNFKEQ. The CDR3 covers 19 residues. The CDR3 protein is CASSRYGLAGDSSTGELFF. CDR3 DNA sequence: TGTGCCAGCAGCCGTTATGGACTAGCGGGAGATTCAAGCACCGGGGAGCTGTTTTTT.

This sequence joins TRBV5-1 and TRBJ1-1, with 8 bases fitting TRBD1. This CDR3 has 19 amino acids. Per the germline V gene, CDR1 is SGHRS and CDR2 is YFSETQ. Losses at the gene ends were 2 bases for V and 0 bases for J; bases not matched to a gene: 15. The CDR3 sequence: CASSLLPGQAKGVNTEAFF. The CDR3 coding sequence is TGCGCCAGCAGCTTATTACCGGGACAGGCAAAAGGGGTGAACACTGAAGCTTTCTTT.

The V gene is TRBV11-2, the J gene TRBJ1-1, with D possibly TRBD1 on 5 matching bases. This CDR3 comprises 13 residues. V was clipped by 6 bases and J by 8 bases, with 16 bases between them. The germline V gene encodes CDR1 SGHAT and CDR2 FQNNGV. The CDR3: CASRLTVRREAFF. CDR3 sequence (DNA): TGTGCCAGCAGGTTGACAGTAAGGCGAGAAGCTTTCTTT.

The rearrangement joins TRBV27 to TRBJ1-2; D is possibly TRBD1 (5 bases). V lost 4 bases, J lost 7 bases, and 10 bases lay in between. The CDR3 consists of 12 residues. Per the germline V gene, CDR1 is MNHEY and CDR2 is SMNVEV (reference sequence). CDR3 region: CASSSPGGGYTF. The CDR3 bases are TGTGCCAGCAGTTCTCCCGGGGGTGGCTACACCTTC.

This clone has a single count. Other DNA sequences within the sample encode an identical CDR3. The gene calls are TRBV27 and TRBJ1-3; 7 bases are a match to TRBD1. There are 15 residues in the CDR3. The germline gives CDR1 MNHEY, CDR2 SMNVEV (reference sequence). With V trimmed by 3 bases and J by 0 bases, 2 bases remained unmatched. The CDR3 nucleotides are TGTGCCAGCAGTTTGAGACAGGGCTCTGGAAACACCATATATTTT. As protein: CASSLRQGSGNTIYF.

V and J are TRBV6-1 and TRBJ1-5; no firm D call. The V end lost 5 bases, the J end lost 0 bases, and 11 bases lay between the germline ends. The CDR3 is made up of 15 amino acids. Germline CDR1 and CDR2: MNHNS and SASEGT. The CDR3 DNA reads TGTGCCAGCAGTTGGGAGTCGAATAGCAATCAGCCCCAGCATTTT. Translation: CASSWESNSNQPQHF.

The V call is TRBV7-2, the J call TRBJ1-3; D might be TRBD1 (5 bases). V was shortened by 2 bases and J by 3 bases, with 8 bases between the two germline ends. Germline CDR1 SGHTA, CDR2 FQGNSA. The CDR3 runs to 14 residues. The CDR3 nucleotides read TGTGCCAGCAGCTTAATGGGGGGTGGAAACACCATATATTTT. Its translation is CASSLMGGGNTIYF.

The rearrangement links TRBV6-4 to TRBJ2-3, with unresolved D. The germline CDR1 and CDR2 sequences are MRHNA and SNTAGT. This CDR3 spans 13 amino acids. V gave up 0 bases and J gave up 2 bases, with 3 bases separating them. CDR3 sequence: CASSDSATDTQYF. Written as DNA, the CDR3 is TGTGCCAGCAGTGACTCGGCCACAGATACGCAGTATTTT.

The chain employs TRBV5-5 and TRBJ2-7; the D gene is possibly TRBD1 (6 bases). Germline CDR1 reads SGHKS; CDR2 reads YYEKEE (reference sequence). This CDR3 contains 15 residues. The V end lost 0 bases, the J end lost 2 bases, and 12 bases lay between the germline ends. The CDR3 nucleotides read TGTGCCAGCAGCTTGGGGGACACCCTGACCTACGAGCAGTACTTC. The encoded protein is CASSLGDTLTYEQYF.

The CDR3 region is CASSWGEGVVGNEQFF. The CDR3 DNA follows: TGTGCCAGCAGCTGGGGAGAGGGGGTGGTCGGCAATGAGCAGTTCTTC. The rearrangement uses TRBV7-6 and TRBJ2-1, with D perhaps matching TRBD1 (6 bases). The CDR3 is 16 residues long. V lost 4 bases to trimming and J lost 6 bases, with 19 bases between them. The germline V gene has CDR1 SGHVS and CDR2 FNYEAQ.

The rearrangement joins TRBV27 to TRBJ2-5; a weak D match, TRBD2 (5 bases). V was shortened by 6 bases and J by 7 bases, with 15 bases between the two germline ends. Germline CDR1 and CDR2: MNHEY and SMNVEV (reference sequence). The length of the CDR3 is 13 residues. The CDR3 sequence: CASSPDWWTTQYF. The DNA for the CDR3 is TGTGCCAGCAGCCCGGACTGGTGGACGACCCAGTACTTC.

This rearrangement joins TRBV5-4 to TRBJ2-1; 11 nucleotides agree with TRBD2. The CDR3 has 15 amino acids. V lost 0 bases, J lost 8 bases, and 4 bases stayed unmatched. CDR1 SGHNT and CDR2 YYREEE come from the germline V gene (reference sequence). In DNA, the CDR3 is TGTGCCAGCAGCTTGGCACTAGCGGGAGTCGATGAGCAGTTCTTC. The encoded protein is CASSLALAGVDEQFF. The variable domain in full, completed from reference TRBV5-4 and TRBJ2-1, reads ETGVTQSPTHLIKTRGQQVTLRCSSQSGHNTVSWYQQALGQGPQFIFQYYREEENGRGNFPPRFSGLQFPNYSSELNVNALELDDSALYLCASSLALAGVDEQFFGPGTRLTVL.

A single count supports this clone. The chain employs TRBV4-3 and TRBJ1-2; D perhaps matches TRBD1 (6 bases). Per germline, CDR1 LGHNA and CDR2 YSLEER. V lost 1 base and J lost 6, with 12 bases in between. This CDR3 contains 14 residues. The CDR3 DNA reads TGCGCCAGCAGCCAAGCAGGGGATGGCCATGGCTACACCTTC. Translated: CASSQAGDGHGYTF.

CDR3 region: CASSPGLNTGELFF. CDR3 in DNA: TGCGCCAGCAGCCCGGGACTGAACACCGGGGAGCTGTTTTTT. V gene TRBV5-1 combines with J gene TRBJ2-2; TRBD2 might be the D (6 bases). CDR3 length: 14 amino acids. In germline, CDR1 is SGHRS, CDR2 YFSETQ. V gave up 4 bases and J gave up 1 base, with 8 bases separating them.

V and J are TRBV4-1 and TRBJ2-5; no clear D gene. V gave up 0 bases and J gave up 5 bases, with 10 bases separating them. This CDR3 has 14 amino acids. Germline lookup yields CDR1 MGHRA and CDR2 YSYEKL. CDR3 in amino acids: CASSQDRVWETQYF. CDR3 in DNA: TGCGCCAGCAGCCAAGATCGGGTCTGGGAGACCCAGTACTTC.

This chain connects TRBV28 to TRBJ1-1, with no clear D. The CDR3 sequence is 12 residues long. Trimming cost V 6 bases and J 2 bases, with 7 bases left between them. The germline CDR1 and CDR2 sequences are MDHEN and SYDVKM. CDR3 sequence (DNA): TGTGCCAGCAGCCTTTTTAACACTGAAGCTTTCTTT. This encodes CASSLFNTEAFF.

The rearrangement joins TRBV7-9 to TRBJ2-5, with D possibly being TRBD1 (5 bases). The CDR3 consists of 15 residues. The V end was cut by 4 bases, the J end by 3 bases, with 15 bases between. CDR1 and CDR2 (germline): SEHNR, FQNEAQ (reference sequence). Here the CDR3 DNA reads TGTGCCAGCAGCTCCCCCTGGGGCCCAAAAGAGACCCAGTACTTC. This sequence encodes CASSSPWGPKETQYF. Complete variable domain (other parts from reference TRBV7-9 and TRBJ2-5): DTGVSQNPRHKITKRGQNVTFRCDPISEHNRLYWYRQTLGQGPEFLTYFQNEAQLEKSRLLSDRFSAERPKGSFSTLEIQRTEQGDSAMYLCASSSPWGPKETQYFGPGTRLLVL.

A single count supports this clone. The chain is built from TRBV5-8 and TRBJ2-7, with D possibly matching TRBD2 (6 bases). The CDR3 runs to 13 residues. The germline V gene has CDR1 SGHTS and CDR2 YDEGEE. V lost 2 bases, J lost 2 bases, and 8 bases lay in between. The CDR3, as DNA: TGTGCCAGCAGCTTCCGGGAGACCTACGAGCAGTACTTC. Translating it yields CASSFRETYEQYF.

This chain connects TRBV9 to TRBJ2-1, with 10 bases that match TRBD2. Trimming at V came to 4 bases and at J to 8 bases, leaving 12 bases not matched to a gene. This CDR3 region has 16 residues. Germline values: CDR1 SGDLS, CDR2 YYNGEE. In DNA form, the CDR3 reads TGTGCCAGCAGCCTGGGGGAGCGGGGGGGCAGGGATGAGCAGTTCTTC. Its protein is CASSLGERGGRDEQFF.

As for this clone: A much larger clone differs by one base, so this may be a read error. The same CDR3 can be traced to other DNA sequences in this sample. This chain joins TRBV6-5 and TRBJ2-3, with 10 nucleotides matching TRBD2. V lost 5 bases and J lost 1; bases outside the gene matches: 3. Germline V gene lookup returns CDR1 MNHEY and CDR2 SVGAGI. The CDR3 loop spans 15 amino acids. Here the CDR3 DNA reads TGTGCCAGCAGTCCCGGGACTAGCGGCACAGATACGCAGTATTTT. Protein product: CASSPGTSGTDTQYF.

Written as DNA, the CDR3 is TGTGCCAGCAGCCCAGGACAGGGGGGTCAGCCCCAGCATTTT. Protein sequence: CASSPGQGGQPQHF. The rearrangement uses TRBV7-8 and TRBJ1-5; 10 nucleotides line up with TRBD1. J lost 6 bases, V lost 5 bases, and 4 bases had no gene match. The CDR3 runs to 14 residues. Per germline, CDR1 SGHVS and CDR2 FQNEAQ.

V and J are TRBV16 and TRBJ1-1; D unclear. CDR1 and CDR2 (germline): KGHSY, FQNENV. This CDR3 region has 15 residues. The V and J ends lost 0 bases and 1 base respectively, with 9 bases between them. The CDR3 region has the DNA TGTGCCAGCAGCCAATCCCCTCCCTCGAACACTGAAGCTTTCTTT. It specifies CASSQSPPSNTEAFF. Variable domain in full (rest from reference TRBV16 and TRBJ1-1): GEEVAQTPKHLVRGEGQKAKLYCAPIKGHSYVFWYQQVLKNEFKFLISFQNENVFDETGMPKERFSAKCLPNSPCSLEIQATKLEDSAVYFCASSQSPPSNTEAFFGQGTRLTVV.

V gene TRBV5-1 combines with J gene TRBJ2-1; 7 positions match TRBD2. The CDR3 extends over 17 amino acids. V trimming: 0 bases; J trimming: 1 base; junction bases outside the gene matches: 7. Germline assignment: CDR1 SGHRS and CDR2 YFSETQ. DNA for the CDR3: TGCGCCAGCAGCTTGGTGGGCGGGGGTCTTTCCTACAATGAGCAGTTCTTC. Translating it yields CASSLVGGGLSYNEQFF.

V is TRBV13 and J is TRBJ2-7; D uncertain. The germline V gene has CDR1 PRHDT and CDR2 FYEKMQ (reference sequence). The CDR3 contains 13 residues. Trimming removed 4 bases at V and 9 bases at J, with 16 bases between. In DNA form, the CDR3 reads TGTGCCAGCAGCTCAGAGGCAGACCTCTTGCAGTACTTC. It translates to CASSSEADLLQYF.

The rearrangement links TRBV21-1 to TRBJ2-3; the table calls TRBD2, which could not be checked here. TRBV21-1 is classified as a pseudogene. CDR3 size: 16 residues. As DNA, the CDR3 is TGTGCCAGCAACCGCCCCAGGCGGGAGCCCCCAGATACGCAGTATTTT. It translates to CASNRPRREPPDTQYF.

As DNA, the CDR3 is TGTGCCAGCAGCCCCGGAGGGGCATTGGGAGAAAAACTGTTTTTT. This codes for CASSPGGALGEKLFF. The J gene is TRBJ1-4, the V gene TRBV5-6, with D tentatively TRBD1 (5 bases). The CDR3 runs 15 residues. V lost 4 bases to trimming and J lost 8 bases, with 18 bases between them. Germline V CDR1 and CDR2: SGHDT, YYEEEE.

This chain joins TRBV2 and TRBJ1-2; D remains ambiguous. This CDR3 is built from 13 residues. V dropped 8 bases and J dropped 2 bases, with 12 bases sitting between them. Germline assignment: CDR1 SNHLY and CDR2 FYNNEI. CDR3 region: CASGMLENYGYTF. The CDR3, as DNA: TGTGCCAGCGGAATGCTAGAAAACTATGGCTACACCTTC.

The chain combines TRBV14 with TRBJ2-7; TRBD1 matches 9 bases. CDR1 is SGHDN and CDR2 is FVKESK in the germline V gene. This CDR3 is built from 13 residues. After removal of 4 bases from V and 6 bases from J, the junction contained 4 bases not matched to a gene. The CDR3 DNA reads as TGTGCCAGCAGCCCGACGGACAGGGGCGAGCAGTACTTC. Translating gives CASSPTDRGEQYF.

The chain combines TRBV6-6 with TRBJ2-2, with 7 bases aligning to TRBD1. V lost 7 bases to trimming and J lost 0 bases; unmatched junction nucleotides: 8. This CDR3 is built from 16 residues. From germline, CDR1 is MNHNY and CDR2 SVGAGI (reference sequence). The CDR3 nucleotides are TGTGCCAGCATTAACCGGGACAGCGCGAACACCGGGGAGCTGTTTTTT. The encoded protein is CASINRDSANTGELFF.

CDR3 loop: CASSYLAGPSTDTQYF. CDR3 in DNA: TGTGCCAGCAGTTATTTAGCGGGACCTAGCACAGATACGCAGTATTTT. V usage is TRBV6-5 and J usage is TRBJ2-3; the match to TRBD2 covers 8 bases. V gave up 3 bases and J gave up 0 bases; unmatched junction bases: 5. CDR1 is MNHEY and CDR2 is SVGAGI in the germline V gene. This CDR3 has 16 amino acids.